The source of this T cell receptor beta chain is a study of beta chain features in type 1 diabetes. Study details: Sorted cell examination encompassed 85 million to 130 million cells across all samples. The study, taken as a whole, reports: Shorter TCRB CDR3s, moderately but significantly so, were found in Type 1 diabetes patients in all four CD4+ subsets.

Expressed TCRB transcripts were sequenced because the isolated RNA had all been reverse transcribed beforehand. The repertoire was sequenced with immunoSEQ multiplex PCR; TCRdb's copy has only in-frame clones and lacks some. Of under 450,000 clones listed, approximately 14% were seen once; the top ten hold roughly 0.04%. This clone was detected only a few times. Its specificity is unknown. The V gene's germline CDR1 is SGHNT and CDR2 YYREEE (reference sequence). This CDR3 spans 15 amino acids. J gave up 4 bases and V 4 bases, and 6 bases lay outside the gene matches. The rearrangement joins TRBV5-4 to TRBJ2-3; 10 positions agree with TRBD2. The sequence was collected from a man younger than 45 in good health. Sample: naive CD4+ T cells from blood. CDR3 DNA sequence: TGTGCCAGCAGCCCGAGCGGGAGGGCCGCAGATACGCAGTATTTT. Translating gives CASSPSGRAADTQYF.